Sequencing of this T cell receptor beta chain was carried out in a study of CD8 T cell repertoires and HIV-1 epitope variants. Overall study: 1M T cells were kept uncultured as a baseline.

With regard to this clone: Its antigen remains unknown.

Repertoires were generated with immunoSEQ multiplex PCR, while TCRdb's copy carries only in-frame clones and drops some. The sample has roughly 5,600 clones; 64% are singletons. V was clipped by 0 bases and J by 7 bases; unmatched bases: 13. The CDR3 runs to 17 residues. Germline CDR1 LNHNV, CDR2 YYDKDF (reference sequence). The chain combines TRBV15 with TRBJ1-2; TRBD1 matches at 8 bases. Sequenced: cultured CD8+ T cells derived from PBMCs. The clonotype comes from a male donor with HIV. The CDR3 here is CATSRDPQGARSGGYTF. In nucleotides, the CDR3 is TGTGCCACCAGCAGAGATCCCCAGGGGGCCCGCTCCGGTGGCTACACCTTC.